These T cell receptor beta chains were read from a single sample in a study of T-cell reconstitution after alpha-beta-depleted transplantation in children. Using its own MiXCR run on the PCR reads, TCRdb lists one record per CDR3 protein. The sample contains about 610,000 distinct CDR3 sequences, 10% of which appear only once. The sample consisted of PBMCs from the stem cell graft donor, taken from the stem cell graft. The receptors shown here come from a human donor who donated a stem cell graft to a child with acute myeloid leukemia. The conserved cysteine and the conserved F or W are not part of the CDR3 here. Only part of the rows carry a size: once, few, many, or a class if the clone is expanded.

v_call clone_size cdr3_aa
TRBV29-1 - SVVGLAGGPDTQY
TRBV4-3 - ASSLVSGSTHNEQF
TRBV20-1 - SARDPRSSGANVLT
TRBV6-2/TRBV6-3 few ASSIYRGGQETQY
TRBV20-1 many SAGDGSYEQY
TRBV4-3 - ASSQGLAGDINEQF
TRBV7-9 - ASSLGVDSGTGELF
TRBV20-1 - SAYDRGKGNGYT
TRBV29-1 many SVVLAGVTLNEQY
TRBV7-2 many ASSPIQGTYGYT
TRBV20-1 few SAASPGTEAF
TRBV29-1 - SAARGAFYEQY
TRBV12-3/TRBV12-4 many ASSAGQNTGELF
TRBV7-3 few ASSFTSTGNEQY
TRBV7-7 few ASSALPRRTGRNEQF
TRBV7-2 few ASSSPHYGYT
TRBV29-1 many SATGTPNLRDTQY
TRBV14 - ASSQRRGAVNTEAF
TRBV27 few ASSFRQAALTDTQY
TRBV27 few ASSLGLAGEADTQY
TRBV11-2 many ASSPTGSGNTIY
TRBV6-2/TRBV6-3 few ASSYRSSGGLPF
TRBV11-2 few ASSDVRVLAEAF
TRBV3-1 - ASSHRQGREYEQY
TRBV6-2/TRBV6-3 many ASSYRPYGAYGYT
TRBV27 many ASTHTWLAGNNEQF
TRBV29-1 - SVVDSEAF